This record concerns one T cell receptor (beta chain) sequence. This specimen comes from a study of blood T cell repertoires in COVID-19. From germline, CDR1 is SGHRS and CDR2 YFSETQ. V lost 0 bases to trimming and J lost 7 bases, with 20 bases between them. The CDR3 runs to 16 residues. Only in-frame clones appear in the TCRdb table, and some are missing; sequencing was by immunoSEQ multiplex PCR. The sample holds 40,000 to 55,000 clones, around 84% seen once. The sequenced sample consisted of peripheral blood. The source is a man aged 50-59 years with active COVID-19. The chain couples TRBV5-1 to TRBJ2-7; D might be TRBD1 (6 bases). CDR3 in DNA: TGCGCCAGCAGCTTGGCAGGGACAAGGCCCTTGGGGGAGCAGTACTTC. Protein sequence: CASSLAGTRPLGEQYF.